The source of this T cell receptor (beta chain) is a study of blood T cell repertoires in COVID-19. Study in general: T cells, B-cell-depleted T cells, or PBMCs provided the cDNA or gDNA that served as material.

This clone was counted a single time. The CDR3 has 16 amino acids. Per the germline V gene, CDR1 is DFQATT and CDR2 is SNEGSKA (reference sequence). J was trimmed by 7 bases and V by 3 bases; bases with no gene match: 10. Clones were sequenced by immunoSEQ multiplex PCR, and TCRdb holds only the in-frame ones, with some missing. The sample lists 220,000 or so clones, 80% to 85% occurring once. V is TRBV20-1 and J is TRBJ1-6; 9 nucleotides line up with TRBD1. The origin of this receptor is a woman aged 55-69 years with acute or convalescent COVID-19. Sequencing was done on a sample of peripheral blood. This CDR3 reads CSASNIFGQGNSPLHF. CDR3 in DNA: TGCAGTGCTAGTAATATTTTTGGACAGGGGAATTCACCCCTCCACTTT.